This section outlines one T cell receptor (beta chain) sequence together with its context. Trimming took 3 bases from V and 8 from J; bases not matched to a gene: 10. Germline V gene lookup returns CDR1 SEHNR and CDR2 FQNEAQ (reference sequence). The CDR3 sequence is 15 residues long. The sample is drawn from a study of blood T cell repertoires in COVID-19. Generated by immunoSEQ multiplex PCR, the TCRdb table keeps only in-frame clones and is missing some. This repertoire shows 90,000 to 100,000 clones, 85% found once; its top ten account for roughly 40%. The chain links TRBV7-9 to TRBJ1-2; 9 nucleotides match TRBD1. The clonotype was recovered from a man older than 75 with acute or convalescent COVID-19. The sequenced sample was peripheral blood. The DNA for the CDR3 is TGTGCCAGCAGCTTGGCGACAGGGGGTTTGGAGGGCTACACCTTC. This sequence encodes CASSLATGGLEGYTF.